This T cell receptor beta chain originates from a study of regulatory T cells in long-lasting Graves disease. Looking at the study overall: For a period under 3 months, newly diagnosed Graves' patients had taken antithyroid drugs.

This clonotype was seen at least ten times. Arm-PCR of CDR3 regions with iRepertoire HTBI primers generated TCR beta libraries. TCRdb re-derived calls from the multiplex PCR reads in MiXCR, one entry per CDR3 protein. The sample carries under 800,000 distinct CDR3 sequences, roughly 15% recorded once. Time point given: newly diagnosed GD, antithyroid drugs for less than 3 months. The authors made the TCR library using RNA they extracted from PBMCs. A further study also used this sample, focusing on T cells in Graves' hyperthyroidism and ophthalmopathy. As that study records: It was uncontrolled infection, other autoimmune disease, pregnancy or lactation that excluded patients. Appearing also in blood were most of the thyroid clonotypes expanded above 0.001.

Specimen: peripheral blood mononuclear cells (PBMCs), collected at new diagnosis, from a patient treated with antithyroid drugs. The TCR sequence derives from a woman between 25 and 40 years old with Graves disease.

CDR3 bases: TGTGCCAGCAGAGAGACCGTAGGGACAGGCACTGAAGCTTTCTTT. Protein: CASRETVGTGTEAFF. V and J are TRBV28 and TRBJ1-1, with 8 bases aligning to TRBD1. There are 15 residues in the CDR3. Germline CDR1 is MDHEN and CDR2 is SYDVKM. Trimming took 6 bases from V and 4 from J; bases not matched to a gene: 10. Using reference TRBV28 and TRBJ1-1 for the parts outside the CDR3, the full variable domain is DVKVTQSSRYLVKRTGEKVFLECVQDMDHENMFWYRQDPGLGLRLIYFSYDVKMKEKGDIPEGYSVSREKKERFSLILESASTNQTSMYLCASRETVGTGTEAFFGQGTRLTVV.